The following is a T cell receptor beta chain sequence with its context. Its antigen remains unknown. These data come from a study of T cell responses to AZD1222 COVID-19 vaccine. Regarding the study as a whole: Across the whole spike, CD4 TCRs peaked at regions 160-218 and 743-854. No day 14 peak samples; only post-peak repertoires were characterized.

The protocol was immunoSEQ multiplex PCR, while the TCRdb copy is restricted to in-frame clones and leaves out a portion. The data contain around 99,000 clones, about nine tenths of them singletons. V lost 7 bases and J lost 0, with 14 bases in between. The CDR3 totals 14 residues. Germline V gives CDR1 SGHDT, CDR2 YYEEEE. This chain uses TRBV5-6 with TRBJ2-7, with D possibly being TRBD1 or TRBD2 (5 bases each). The TCR sequence derives from an adult in good health. The source material was peripheral blood, sampled on day 0 of AZD1222 vaccination. CDR3 loop: CASGRDGPSYEQYF. The CDR3, as DNA: TGTGCCAGCGGCCGGGACGGACCCTCCTACGAGCAGTACTTC.